This T cell receptor (beta chain) was found in a study of T cell responses to AZD1222 COVID-19 vaccine. Trimming took 0 bases from V and 1 from J, leaving 10 bases between them. This CDR3 comprises 16 residues. From germline, CDR1 is LNHDA and CDR2 SQIVND (reference sequence). Profiled with immunoSEQ multiplex PCR; TCRdb holds only in-frame clones, not every one. The sample includes roughly 130,000 clones, 88% seen only once; the top ten take around 20%. There are a few counts of this clone. The TCR sequence derives from an adult in good health. The sample here was peripheral blood, taken on day 0 of MenACWY control vaccination. V gene TRBV19 combines with J gene TRBJ1-5; weak D call: TRBD1 (5 bases). Here the CDR3 reads CASSIDRWGSNQPQHF. As DNA, the CDR3 is TGTGCCAGTAGTATAGATCGATGGGGGAGCAATCAGCCCCAGCATTTT.